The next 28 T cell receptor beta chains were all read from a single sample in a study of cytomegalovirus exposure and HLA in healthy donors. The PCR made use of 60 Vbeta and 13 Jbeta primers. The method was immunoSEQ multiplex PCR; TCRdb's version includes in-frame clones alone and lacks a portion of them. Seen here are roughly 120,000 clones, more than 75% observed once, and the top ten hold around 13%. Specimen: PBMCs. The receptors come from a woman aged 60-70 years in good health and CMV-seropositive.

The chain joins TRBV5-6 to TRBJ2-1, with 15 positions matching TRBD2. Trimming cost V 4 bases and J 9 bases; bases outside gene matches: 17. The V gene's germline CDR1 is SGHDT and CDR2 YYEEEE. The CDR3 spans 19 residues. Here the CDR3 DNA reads TGTGCCAGCAGCCTGGGGGTTGTACGGACTAGCGGGGGGGCCGCTGAGCAGTTCTTC. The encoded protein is CASSLGVVRTSGGAAEQFF. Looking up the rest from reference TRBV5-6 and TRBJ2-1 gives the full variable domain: DAGVTQSPTHLIKTRGQQVTLRCSPKSGHDTVSWYQQALGQGPQFIFQYYEEEERQRGNFPDRFSGHQFPNYSSELNVNALLLGDSALYLCASSLGVVRTSGGAAEQFFGPGTRLTVL.

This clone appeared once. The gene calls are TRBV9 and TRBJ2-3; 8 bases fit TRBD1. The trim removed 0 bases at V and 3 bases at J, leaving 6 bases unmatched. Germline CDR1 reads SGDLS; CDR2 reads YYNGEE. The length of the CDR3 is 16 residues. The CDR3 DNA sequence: TGTGCCAGCAGCGTAGTAAGTCAGGGGGCAACAGATACGCAGTATTTT. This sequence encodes CASSVVSQGATDTQYF.

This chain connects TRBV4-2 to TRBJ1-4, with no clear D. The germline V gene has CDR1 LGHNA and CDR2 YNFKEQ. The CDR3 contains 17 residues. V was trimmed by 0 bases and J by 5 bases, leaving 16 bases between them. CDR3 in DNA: TGTGCCAGCAGCCAAGAGCTATTCGGGCAGCGGAATGAAAAACTGTTTTTT. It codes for CASSQELFGQRNEKLFF.

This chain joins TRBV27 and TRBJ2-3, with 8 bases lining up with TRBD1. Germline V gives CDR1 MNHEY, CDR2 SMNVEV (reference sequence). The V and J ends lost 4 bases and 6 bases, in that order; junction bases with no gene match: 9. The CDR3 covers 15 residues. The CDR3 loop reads CASSSYGQGEDTQYF. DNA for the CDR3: TGTGCCAGCAGTTCCTACGGACAGGGAGAGGATACGCAGTATTTT.

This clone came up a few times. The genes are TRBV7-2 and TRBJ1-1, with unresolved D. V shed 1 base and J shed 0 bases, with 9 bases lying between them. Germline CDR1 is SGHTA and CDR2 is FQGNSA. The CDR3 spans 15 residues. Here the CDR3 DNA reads TGTGCCAGCAGCTTAGACGGCGGAATGAACACTGAAGCTTTCTTT. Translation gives CASSLDGGMNTEAFF.

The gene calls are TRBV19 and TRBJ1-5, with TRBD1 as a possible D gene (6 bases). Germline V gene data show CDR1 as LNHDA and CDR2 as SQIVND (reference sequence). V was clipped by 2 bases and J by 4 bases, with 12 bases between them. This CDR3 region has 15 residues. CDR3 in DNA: TGTGCCAGTAGTATAAGAACACAGGGAAATCAGCCCCAGCATTTT. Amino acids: CASSIRTQGNQPQHF.

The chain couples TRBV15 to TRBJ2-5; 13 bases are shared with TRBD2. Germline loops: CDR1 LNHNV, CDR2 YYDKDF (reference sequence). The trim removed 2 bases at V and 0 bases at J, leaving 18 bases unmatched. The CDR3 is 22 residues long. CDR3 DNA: TGTGCCACCAGCAGACCCCCGGGACTAGCGGGGAACCAAAGAATGTACCAAGAGACCCAGTACTTC. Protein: CATSRPPGLAGNQRMYQETQYF.

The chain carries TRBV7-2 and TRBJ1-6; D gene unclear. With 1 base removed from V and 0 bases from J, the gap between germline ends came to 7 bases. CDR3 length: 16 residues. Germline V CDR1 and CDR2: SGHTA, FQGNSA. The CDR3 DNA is TGTGCCAGCAGCTTAGAGTTCAGCTCCTATAATTCACCCCTCCACTTT. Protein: CASSLEFSSYNSPLHF.

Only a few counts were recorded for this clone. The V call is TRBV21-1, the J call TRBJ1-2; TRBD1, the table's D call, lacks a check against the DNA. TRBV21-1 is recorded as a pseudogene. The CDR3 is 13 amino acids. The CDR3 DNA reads TGTGCCAGCAGCAAAGTACAGGGTGATGGCTACACCTTC. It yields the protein CASSKVQGDGYTF.

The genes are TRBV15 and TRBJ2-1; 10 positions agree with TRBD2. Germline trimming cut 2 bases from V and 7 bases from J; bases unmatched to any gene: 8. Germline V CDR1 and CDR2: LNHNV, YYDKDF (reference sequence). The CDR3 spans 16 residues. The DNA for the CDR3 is TGTGCCACCAGCAGATGGTCTAGCGGGGGAGGAAATGAGCAGTTCTTC. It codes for CATSRWSSGGGNEQFF.

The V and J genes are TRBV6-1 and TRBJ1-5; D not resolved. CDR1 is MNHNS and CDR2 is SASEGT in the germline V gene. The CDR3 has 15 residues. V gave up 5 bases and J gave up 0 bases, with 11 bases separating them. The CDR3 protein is CASSPQANSNQPQHF. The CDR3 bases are TGTGCCAGCAGTCCCCAAGCAAATAGCAATCAGCCCCAGCATTTT.

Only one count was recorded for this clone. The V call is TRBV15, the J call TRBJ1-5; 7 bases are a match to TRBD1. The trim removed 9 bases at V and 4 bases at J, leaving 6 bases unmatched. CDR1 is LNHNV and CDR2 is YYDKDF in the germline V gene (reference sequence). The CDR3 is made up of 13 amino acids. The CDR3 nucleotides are TGTGCCACTTCCCAACAGGGGAATCAGCCCCAGCATTTT. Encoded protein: CATSQQGNQPQHF.

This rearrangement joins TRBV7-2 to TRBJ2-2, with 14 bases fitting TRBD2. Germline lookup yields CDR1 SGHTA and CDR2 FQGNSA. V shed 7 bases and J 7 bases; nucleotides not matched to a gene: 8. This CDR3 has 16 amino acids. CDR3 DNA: TGTGCCAGCACCCGGGGACTAGCGGGAGCGGTCGGGGAGCTGTTTTTT. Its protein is CASTRGLAGAVGELFF. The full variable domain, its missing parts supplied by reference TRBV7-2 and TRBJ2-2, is GAGVSQSPSNKVTEKGKDVELRCDPISGHTALYWYRQSLGQGLEFLIYFQGNSAPDKSGLPSDRFSAERTGGSVSTLTIQRTQQEDSAVYLCASTRGLAGAVGELFFGEGSRLTVL.

The DNA of the CDR3 is TGTGCCAGCAGCTCTGGCTATAGGACAGCTGGGATGTACTTC. It encodes CASSSGYRTAGMYF. The chain links TRBV5-4 to TRBJ2-7, with D tentatively TRBD1 (6 bases). The V end lost 3 bases, the J end lost 12 bases, and 22 bases lay between the germline ends. Per the germline V gene, CDR1 is SGHNT and CDR2 is YYREEE (reference sequence). The CDR3 consists of 14 residues.

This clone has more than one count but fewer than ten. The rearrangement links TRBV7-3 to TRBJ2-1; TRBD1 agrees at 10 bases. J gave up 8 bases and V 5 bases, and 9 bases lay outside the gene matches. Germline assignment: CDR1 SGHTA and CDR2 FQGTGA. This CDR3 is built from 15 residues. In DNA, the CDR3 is TGTGCCAGCAGCAGAACGGGACAGGGGCTTGATGAGCAGTTCTTC. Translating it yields CASSRTGQGLDEQFF.

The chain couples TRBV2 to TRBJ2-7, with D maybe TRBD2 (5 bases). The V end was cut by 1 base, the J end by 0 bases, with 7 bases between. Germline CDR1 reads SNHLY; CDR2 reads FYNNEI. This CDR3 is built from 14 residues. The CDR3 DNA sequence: TGTGCCAGCAGTGAAGAGCGGCGCTCCTACGAGCAGTACTTC. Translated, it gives CASSEERRSYEQYF.

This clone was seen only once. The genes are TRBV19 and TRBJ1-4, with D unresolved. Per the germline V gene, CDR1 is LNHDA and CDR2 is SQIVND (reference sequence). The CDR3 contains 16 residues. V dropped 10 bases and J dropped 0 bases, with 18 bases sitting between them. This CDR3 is CATSGLALATNEKLFF. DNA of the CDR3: TGTGCCACCTCGGGTCTAGCTCTTGCAACTAATGAAAAACTGTTTTTT.

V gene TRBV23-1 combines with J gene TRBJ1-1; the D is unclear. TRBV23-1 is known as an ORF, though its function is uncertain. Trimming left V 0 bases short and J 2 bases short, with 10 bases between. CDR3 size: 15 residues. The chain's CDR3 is CASSQSGSPNTEAFF. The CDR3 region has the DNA TGCGCCAGCAGTCAATCAGGGAGTCCCAACACTGAAGCTTTCTTT.

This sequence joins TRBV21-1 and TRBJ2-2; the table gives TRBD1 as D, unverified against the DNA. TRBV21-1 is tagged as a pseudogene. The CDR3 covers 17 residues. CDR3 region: CASRYKGQGAIAGELFF. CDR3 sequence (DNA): TGTGCCAGCAGATATAAGGGACAGGGGGCGATCGCCGGGGAGCTGTTTTTT.

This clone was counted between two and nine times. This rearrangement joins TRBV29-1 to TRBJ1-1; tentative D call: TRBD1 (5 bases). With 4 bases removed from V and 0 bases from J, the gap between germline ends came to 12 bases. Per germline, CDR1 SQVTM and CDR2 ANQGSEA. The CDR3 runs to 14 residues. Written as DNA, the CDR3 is TGCAGCGTTGGGAGCAGGGATATGAACACTGAAGCTTTCTTT. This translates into CSVGSRDMNTEAFF.

The CDR3 region is CASSKGQGPQAPMANYGYTF. CDR3 DNA: TGTGCCAGCAGCAAAGGACAGGGGCCACAAGCACCAATGGCGAACTATGGCTACACCTTC. The J gene is TRBJ1-2, the V gene TRBV21-1; TRBD1, the table's D call, lacks a check against the DNA. TRBV21-1 is noted as a pseudogene. The CDR3 length is 20 residues.

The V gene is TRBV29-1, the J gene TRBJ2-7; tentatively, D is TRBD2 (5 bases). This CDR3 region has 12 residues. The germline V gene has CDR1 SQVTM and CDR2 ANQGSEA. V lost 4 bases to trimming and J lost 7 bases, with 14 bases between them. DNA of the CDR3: TGCAGCGTTGGGGCACCTTCGGGGGAGCAGTACTTC. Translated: CSVGAPSGEQYF.

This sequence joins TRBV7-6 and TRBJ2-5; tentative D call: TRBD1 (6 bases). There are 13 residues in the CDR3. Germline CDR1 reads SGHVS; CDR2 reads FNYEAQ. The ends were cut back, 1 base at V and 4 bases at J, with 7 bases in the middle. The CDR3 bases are TGTGCCAGCAGCTTAGGGGGGCGAGAGACCCAGTACTTC. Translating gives CASSLGGRETQYF.

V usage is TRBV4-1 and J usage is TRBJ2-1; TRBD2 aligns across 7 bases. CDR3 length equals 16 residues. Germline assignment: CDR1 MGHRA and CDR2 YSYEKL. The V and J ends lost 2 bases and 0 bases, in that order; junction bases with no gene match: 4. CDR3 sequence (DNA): TGCGCCAGCAGCCAAATTGGGACTAACTCCTACAATGAGCAGTTCTTC. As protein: CASSQIGTNSYNEQFF.

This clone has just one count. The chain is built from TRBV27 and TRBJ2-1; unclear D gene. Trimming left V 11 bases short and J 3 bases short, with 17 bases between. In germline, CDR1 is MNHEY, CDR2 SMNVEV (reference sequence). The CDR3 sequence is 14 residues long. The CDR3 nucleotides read TGTGCCTCCCAGGCCAGACCCGACTACAATGAGCAGTTCTTC. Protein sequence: CASQARPDYNEQFF.

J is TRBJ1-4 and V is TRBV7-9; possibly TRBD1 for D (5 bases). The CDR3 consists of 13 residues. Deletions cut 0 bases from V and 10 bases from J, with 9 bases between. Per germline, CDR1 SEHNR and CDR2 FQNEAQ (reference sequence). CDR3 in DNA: TGTGCCAGCAGCTTAGCCAGCGGGGGAAAACTGTTTTTT. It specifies CASSLASGGKLFF.

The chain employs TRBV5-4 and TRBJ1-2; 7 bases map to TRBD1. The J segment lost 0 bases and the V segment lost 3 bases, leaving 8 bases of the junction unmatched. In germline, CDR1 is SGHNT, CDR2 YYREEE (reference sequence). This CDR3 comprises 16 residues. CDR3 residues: CASSSPTGEANYGYTF. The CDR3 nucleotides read TGTGCCAGCAGCTCGCCCACAGGGGAAGCTAACTATGGCTACACCTTC.

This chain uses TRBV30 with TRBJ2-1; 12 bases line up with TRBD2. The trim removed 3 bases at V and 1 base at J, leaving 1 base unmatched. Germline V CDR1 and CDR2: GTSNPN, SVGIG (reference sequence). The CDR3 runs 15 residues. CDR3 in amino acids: CAWRLAGGSYNEQFF. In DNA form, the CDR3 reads TGTGCCTGGAGACTAGCGGGAGGATCCTACAATGAGCAGTTCTTC.